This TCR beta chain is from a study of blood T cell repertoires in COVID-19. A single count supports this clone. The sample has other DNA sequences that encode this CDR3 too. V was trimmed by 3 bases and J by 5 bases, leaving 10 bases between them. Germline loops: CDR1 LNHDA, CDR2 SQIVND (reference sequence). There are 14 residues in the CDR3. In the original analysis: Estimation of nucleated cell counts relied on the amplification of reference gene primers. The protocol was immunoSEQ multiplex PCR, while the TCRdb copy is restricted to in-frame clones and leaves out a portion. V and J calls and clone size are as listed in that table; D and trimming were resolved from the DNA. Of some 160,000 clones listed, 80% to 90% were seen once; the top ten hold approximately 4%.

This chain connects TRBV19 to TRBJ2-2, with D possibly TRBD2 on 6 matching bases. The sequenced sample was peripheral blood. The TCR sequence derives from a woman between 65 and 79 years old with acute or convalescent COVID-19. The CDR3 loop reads CASSIGGGTGELFF. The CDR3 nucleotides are TGTGCCAGTAGTATTGGTGGGGGGACCGGGGAGCTGTTTTTT.